This entry concerns a single T cell receptor (beta chain). The target antigen is unknown. The CDR3 runs to 17 residues. Looked up from germline, CDR1 is ENHRY and CDR2 is SYGVKD. There were eight separate reactions per sample in which cDNA was made. TCRdb reprocessed the 5' RACE reads, keeping one entry per CDR3 protein, no DNA. The clone table shows about 210,000 distinct CDR3 sequences, with the ten largest holding 1.6%. The entry originates in a study of monozygotic twins with inflammatory bowel disease. Whole-study results and caveats: Whether twins were concordant or discordant made no difference to repertoire similarity, possibly from limited power. Diversity of TCRbeta measured by inverse Simpson was lower in IBD patients than in healthy co-twins.

The template was total RNA from whole blood, with no T cell sorting. The sequenced material came from blood. This sequence originates from a human donor with ulcerative colitis or Crohn's disease, or a healthy co-twin of an affected twin (not recorded which). The chain employs TRBV10-3 and TRBJ2-1; TCRdb reports TRBD1, a call that lacks DNA to check it against. The CDR3 loop reads CAISESVVDSRNNEQFF.